This T cell receptor beta chain was obtained from a study of Graves' ophthalmopathy and Graves' hyperthyroidism. About the study: Specimen type is peripheral blood, obtained at initial diagnosis before any treatment.

Amplification of TCR beta CDR3 regions used RNA transcripts. RT-PCR with HTBI primers came first, then second-round multiplex PCR. TCRdb independently ran MiXCR on the multiplex PCR reads; one entry per CDR3 protein. The data show roughly 700,000 distinct CDR3 sequences, roughly 41% seen once. This CDR3 contains 13 residues. Trimming removed 3 bases at V and 9 bases at J, with 17 bases between. Germline-derived CDR1 and CDR2 are DFQATT and SNEGSKA (reference sequence). The sample taken for sequencing was peripheral blood. The J gene is TRBJ2-5, the V gene TRBV20-1; the D gene is possibly TRBD2 (7 bases). This TCR was recovered from an adult man with Graves' ophthalmopathy. The CDR3 reads CSASPGGNQPQYF. The CDR3 DNA follows: TGCAGTGCTAGTCCGGGGGGCAATCAGCCCCAGTACTTC.